These 27 T cell receptor beta chains were sequenced from one sample in a study of T-cell memory formation after mild COVID-19 (dated by TCRdb to 2020 to 2023). Library generation was performed with 5' RACE. Sequencing relied on an Illumina NovaSeq 6000. TCRdb applied fastp at Q25 and MiXCR to the public reads, then kept only in-frame beta chains. Every entry covers one CDR3 protein and lists the most common genes and DNA from its rows. This sample is represented by about 84,000 distinct CDR3 sequences; approximately 14% of them were singletons. The ten largest clones take up roughly 30% of the sample. The sample taken for sequencing was PBMCs or a T cell subset sorted from them (not recorded which). The receptor set was obtained from an adult woman who had mild COVID-19 (a few samples of this study predate the infection). The sample titles of this study are shuffled in the database, so cell type and time point are left out; the donor was told from shared clones.

This clonotype was counted at least ten times. V usage is TRBV6-5 and J usage is TRBJ2-1; 10 bases agree with TRBD2. Unmatched junction bases numbered 9, after V lost 0 bases and J lost 7 bases. Germline V lookup: CDR1 MNHEY, CDR2 SVGAGI. This CDR3 contains 17 residues. CDR3 amino acids: CASSYSVSGGAGNEQFF. For the CDR3, the DNA is TGTGCCAGCAGTTACTCCGTCAGCGGGGGGGCCGGTAATGAGCAGTTCTTC.

The gene calls are TRBV7-9 and TRBJ2-1; the D is unclear. Germline lookup yields CDR1 SEHNR and CDR2 FQNEAQ (reference sequence). Trimming removed 5 bases at V and 2 bases at J, with 13 bases between. This CDR3 region has 15 residues. In DNA, the CDR3 is TGTGCCAGCAGCCTATACTACAGCCCCTACAATGAGCAGTTCTTC. As protein: CASSLYYSPYNEQFF.

The gene calls are TRBV25-1 and TRBJ2-2; 10 nucleotides match TRBD1. The CDR3 totals 14 residues. From germline, CDR1 is MGHDK and CDR2 SYGVNS. V lost 6 bases to trimming and J lost 6 bases; unmatched junction nucleotides: 4. CDR3 DNA: TGTGCCAGCAGAGGGACAGGGGTTGCCGGGGAGCTGTTTTTT. Its translation is CASRGTGVAGELFF.

The chain combines TRBV15 with TRBJ2-1, with 7 bases matching TRBD2. After removal of 0 bases from V and 4 bases from J, the junction contained 6 bases not matched to a gene. The CDR3 has 16 residues. Germline values: CDR1 LNHNV, CDR2 YYDKDF (reference sequence). The CDR3 here is CATSRDTASGYNEQFF. For the CDR3, the DNA is TGTGCCACCAGCAGAGATACGGCTAGCGGATACAATGAGCAGTTCTTC. The whole variable domain, filled in from reference TRBV15 and TRBJ2-1, reads DAMVIQNPRYQVTQFGKPVTLSCSQTLNHNVMYWYQQKSSQAPKLLFHYYDKDFNNEADTPDNFQSRRPNTSFCFLDIRSPGLGDTAMYLCATSRDTASGYNEQFFGPGTRLTVL.

The chain uses TRBV24-1 and TRBJ2-1; D is ambiguous. Trimming took 7 bases from V and 6 from J, leaving 15 bases between them. In germline, CDR1 is KGHDR, CDR2 SFDVKD. CDR3 length equals 14 residues. The CDR3 DNA reads as TGTGCCACCAGCCCCCCCTATCTCCCCAATGAGCAGTTCTTC. Amino acids: CATSPPYLPNEQFF.

Only a few counts were recorded for this clonotype. The CDR3 coding sequence is TGTGCCAGCAGCCCCCCGGACAGGGAACACGAGCAGTACTTC. It yields the protein CASSPPDREHEQYF. The genes are TRBV7-8 and TRBJ2-7; 8 nucleotides line up with TRBD1. Germline V gives CDR1 SGHVS, CDR2 FQNEAQ. V trimming: 5 bases; J trimming: 5 bases; junction bases outside the gene matches: 8. This CDR3 region has 14 residues. The full variable domain, its missing parts supplied by reference TRBV7-8 and TRBJ2-7, is GAGVSQSPRYKVAKRGQDVALRCDPISGHVSLFWYQQALGQGPEFLTYFQNEAQLDKSGLPSDRFFAERPEGSVSTLKIQRTQQEDSAVYLCASSPPDREHEQYFGPGTRLTVT.

The CDR3 loop reads CASSSTARGQGANTEAFF. The CDR3, as DNA: TGTGCCAGCAGCTCCACTGCTAGGGGACAGGGAGCGAACACTGAAGCTTTCTTT. The gene calls are TRBV7-9 and TRBJ1-1, with TRBD1 identical over 9 bases. Unmatched junction bases numbered 13, after V lost 4 bases and J lost 1 base. Germline V CDR1 and CDR2: SEHNR, FQNEAQ (reference sequence). The CDR3 has 18 residues.

The chain is built from TRBV6-2 or TRBV6-3 and TRBJ2-1, with unresolved D. V was trimmed by 8 bases and J by 0 bases, leaving 5 bases between them. The V gene's germline CDR1 is MNHEY and CDR2 SVGEGT. CDR3 size: 12 residues. This chain's CDR3 is CASGPSYNEQFF. For the CDR3, the DNA is TGTGCCAGCGGGCCCTCCTACAATGAGCAGTTCTTC.

V gene TRBV12-3 or TRBV12-4 combines with J gene TRBJ2-1; perhaps D is TRBD1 or TRBD2 (5 bases each). The V end was cut by 5 bases, the J end by 9 bases, with 14 bases between. The CDR3 sequence is 13 residues long. The CDR3 loop reads CASSLPAGTEQFF. DNA of the CDR3: TGTGCCAGCAGTCTCCCCGCAGGGACTGAGCAGTTCTTC.

This clonotype was observed a handful of times. This rearrangement joins TRBV7-9 to TRBJ1-5, with 7 bases aligning to TRBD1. CDR3 length: 16 amino acids. J lost 5 bases, V lost 5 bases, and 12 bases had no gene match. CDR1 SEHNR and CDR2 FQNEAQ come from the germline V gene (reference sequence). The CDR3 DNA follows: TGTGCCAGCAGCACGCAAACAGGGGTGGTGGATCAGCCCCAGCATTTT. It yields the protein CASSTQTGVVDQPQHF.

In this sample, this clonotype turned up a few times. The V gene is TRBV5-1, the J gene TRBJ2-7; D may be TRBD2 (5 bases). Trimming removed 0 bases from V and 0 bases from J, with 13 bases in between. This CDR3 spans 16 amino acids. Germline-derived CDR1 and CDR2 are SGHRS and YFSETQ. CDR3 loop: CASSLDRGAGSYEQYF. CDR3 DNA sequence: TGCGCCAGCAGCTTGGACCGGGGAGCCGGCTCCTACGAGCAGTACTTC.

This clonotype came up a few times. The rearrangement joins TRBV3-1 to TRBJ2-1, with D unclear. V was cut by 4 bases and J by 8 bases, with 9 bases left in between. Germline V gene data show CDR1 as LGHDT and CDR2 as YNNKEL (reference sequence). The CDR3 totals 12 residues. The CDR3 reads CASSPQTHEQFF. Here the CDR3 DNA reads TGTGCCAGCAGCCCACAGACCCATGAGCAGTTCTTC.

V gene TRBV19 combines with J gene TRBJ2-1; 13 bases line up with TRBD2. The CDR3 totals 15 residues. V lost 1 base and J lost 6; bases outside the gene matches: 0. CDR1 is LNHDA and CDR2 is SQIVND in the germline V gene (reference sequence). CDR3 DNA: TGTGCCAGTAGTATAGGACTAGCGGGAGGCAATGAGCAGTTCTTC. Protein product: CASSIGLAGGNEQFF. Filled out from reference TRBV19 and TRBJ2-1, the complete variable domain reads DGGITQSPKYLFRKEGQNVTLSCEQNLNHDAMYWYRQDPGQGLRLIYYSQIVNDFQKGDIAEGYSVSREKKESFPLTVTSAQKNPTAFYLCASSIGLAGGNEQFFGPGTRLTVL.

This clonotype has just a few counts. The rearrangement links TRBV14 to TRBJ2-7; D not certain. The germline V gene has CDR1 SGHDN and CDR2 FVKESK. The CDR3 has 15 residues. V dropped 4 bases and J dropped 0 bases, with 13 bases sitting between them. This CDR3 is CASSPELAASYEQYF. The CDR3 DNA sequence: TGTGCCAGCAGCCCCGAATTGGCAGCCTCCTACGAGCAGTACTTC.

The chain employs TRBV3-1 and TRBJ2-1; TRBD2 aligns across 7 bases. Trimming removed 1 base from V and 4 bases from J; junction bases left unmatched: 4. Germline CDR1 is LGHDT and CDR2 is YNNKEL (reference sequence). The CDR3 has 15 residues. CDR3 nucleotides: TGTGCCAGCAGCCAAGCAGCGGGACTTTACAATGAGCAGTTCTTC. Protein product: CASSQAAGLYNEQFF.

On this clonotype: One end of the junction fails to match germline, which may point to a read error. J is TRBJ1-6 and V is TRBV18, with D possibly matching TRBD1 (5 bases). The length of the CDR3 is 14 residues. The germline V gene encodes CDR1 KGHSH and CDR2 LQKENI. CDR3 DNA: TGTGCCAGCGCACCTGCCAGGGTAAATTCACCCCTCCACTTT. Protein product: CASAPARVNSPLHF.

This clonotype was seen repeatedly, ten times or more. The V gene is TRBV5-1, the J gene TRBJ1-1, with TRBD1 identical over 9 bases. There are 17 residues in the CDR3. Trimming removed 0 bases from V and 4 bases from J; junction bases left unmatched: 10. Germline loops: CDR1 SGHRS, CDR2 YFSETQ. CDR3 coding DNA: TGCGCCAGCAGCTTGGAGCCACAGGGGGCGCGTGGCACTGAAGCTTTCTTT. Translating gives CASSLEPQGARGTEAFF.

The V gene is TRBV5-1, the J gene TRBJ2-7; D not certain. From germline, CDR1 is SGHRS and CDR2 YFSETQ. This CDR3 spans 11 amino acids. Trimming cost V 7 bases and J 2 bases, with 7 bases left between them. CDR3 sequence reads: CASGHTYEQYF. CDR3 DNA: TGCGCCAGCGGCCATACCTACGAGCAGTACTTC.

V gene TRBV5-1 combines with J gene TRBJ2-3, with D hard to call. This CDR3 region has 14 residues. CDR1 SGHRS and CDR2 YFSETQ come from the germline V gene. With 1 base removed from V and 2 bases from J, the gap between germline ends came to 8 bases. CDR3 amino acids: CASSLNQNTDTQYF. The CDR3, as DNA: TGCGCCAGCAGCTTGAACCAGAACACAGATACGCAGTATTTT.

The genes are TRBV4-3 and TRBJ2-7, with D unresolved. Germline V gene sequence: CDR1 LGHNA, CDR2 YSLEER. The CDR3 contains 12 residues. V was cut by 2 bases and J by 7 bases, with 9 bases left in between. The CDR3: CASSQHGREQYF. CDR3 bases: TGCGCCAGCAGCCAACATGGAAGAGAGCAGTACTTC.

This clonotype showed up many times. J is TRBJ1-5 and V is TRBV20-1, with D maybe TRBD1 (5 bases). Germline loops: CDR1 DFQATT, CDR2 SNEGSKA (reference sequence). The CDR3 extends over 16 amino acids. V lost 3 bases and J 0 bases, leaving 15 bases between the germline ends. CDR3 coding DNA: TGCAGTGCTAGGGAGCGGGGGATCTATAGCAATCAGCCCCAGCATTTT. Encoded protein: CSARERGIYSNQPQHF.

The chain couples TRBV7-6 to TRBJ2-3; the match to TRBD2 covers 11 bases. The CDR3 length is 18 residues. CDR1 is SGHVS and CDR2 is FNYEAQ in the germline V gene. V gave up 1 base and J gave up 2 bases; unmatched junction bases: 8. The CDR3 DNA is TGTGCCAGCAGCTTAGGCGCGACTAGCGGGATAACCACAGATACGCAGTATTTT. Translating it yields CASSLGATSGITTDTQYF.

The J gene is TRBJ2-6, the V gene TRBV5-1; D may be TRBD1 (6 bases). The CDR3 has 17 amino acids. Between the trimmed V and J ends, which lost 0 bases and 2 bases, there was a span of 12 bases. The germline CDR1 and CDR2 sequences are SGHRS and YFSETQ. CDR3 residues: CASSLDRVTPGANVLTF. CDR3 DNA: TGCGCCAGCAGCTTGGACAGGGTCACCCCTGGGGCCAACGTCCTGACTTTC.

V gene TRBV6-1 combines with J gene TRBJ2-7; 7 bases agree with TRBD1. V lost 7 bases to trimming and J lost 2 bases; unmatched junction nucleotides: 8. The CDR3 runs to 14 residues. Per the germline V gene, CDR1 is MNHNS and CDR2 is SASEGT. The CDR3 nucleotides read TGTGCCAGCACCGAGGGGGCAGGCGCCTACGAGCAGTACTTC. This sequence encodes CASTEGAGAYEQYF.

V gene TRBV12-3 or TRBV12-4 combines with J gene TRBJ2-4, with 7 positions matching TRBD1. The CDR3 has 14 amino acids. Losses at the gene ends were 5 bases for V and 3 bases for J; bases not matched to a gene: 4. Here the CDR3 reads CASSLRDSKNIQYF. CDR3 in DNA: TGTGCCAGCAGTCTCCGGGACAGCAAAAACATTCAGTACTTC.

This clonotype was seen repeatedly, ten times or more. The chain uses TRBV24-1 and TRBJ2-3; 9 nucleotides match TRBD2. The ends lost 4 bases at V and 0 bases at J; junction bases unmatched: 10. The germline gives CDR1 KGHDR, CDR2 SFDVKD. The length of the CDR3 is 18 residues. The CDR3: CATSDRRLADSSTDTQYF. CDR3 DNA: TGTGCCACCAGTGACCGTAGACTAGCGGACTCTAGCACAGATACGCAGTATTTT.

The V gene is TRBV4-1, the J gene TRBJ2-1; D uncertain. The CDR3 contains 16 residues. Germline V gives CDR1 MGHRA, CDR2 YSYEKL. V dropped 4 bases and J dropped 4 bases, with 17 bases sitting between them. The chain's CDR3 is CASSLNGPSGYNEQFF. CDR3 DNA: TGCGCCAGCAGCCTGAACGGGCCTAGTGGGTACAATGAGCAGTTCTTC.